Below are 6 T cell receptor beta chains sequenced from a single sample in a study of shared clonotypes between healthy human individuals. Clones were sequenced by immunoSEQ multiplex PCR, and TCRdb holds only the in-frame ones, with some missing. This sample has roughly 2.2 million clones; under 95% occur once, and the top ten carry approximately 0.41%. Sequencing was carried out using naive CD4+ T cells from PBMCs. The subset: CD45RA+ positively selected. The receptors shown here come from a man younger than 35 in good health. Some clones in this sample may be carry-over from other donors' samples.

The chain is built from TRBV7-7 and TRBJ2-5; maybe TRBD2 (6 bases). This CDR3 comprises 13 residues. The V gene's germline CDR1 is SSHAT and CDR2 FNYEAQ (reference sequence). V lost 4 bases, J lost 7 bases, and 13 bases lay in between. The DNA of the CDR3 is TGTGCCAGCAGCTCAGGCCCAGCGGGGACCCAGTACTTC. Its translation is CASSSGPAGTQYF.

This chain joins TRBV7-3 and TRBJ2-3, with D maybe TRBD2 (5 bases). V dropped 5 bases and J dropped 2 bases, with 14 bases sitting between them. Germline V CDR1 and CDR2: SGHTA, FQGTGA. This CDR3 is built from 15 residues. CDR3 loop: CASSIGLANTDTQYF. The CDR3 nucleotides read TGTGCCAGCAGCATCGGACTGGCTAACACAGATACGCAGTATTTT.

For this clone: Other DNA sequences in the sample encode the same CDR3. The gene calls are TRBV18 and TRBJ2-5, with TRBD2 as a possible D gene (6 bases). Per germline, CDR1 KGHSH and CDR2 LQKENI. The CDR3 has 13 amino acids. Trimming stripped 2 bases from V and 3 bases from J, with 7 bases between. CDR3 residues: CASSPGGKETQYF. The CDR3 region has the DNA TGTGCCAGCTCACCAGGCGGGAAAGAGACCCAGTACTTC.

The chain is built from TRBV29-1 and TRBJ1-2; no reliable D call. The CDR3 runs to 10 residues. The germline gives CDR1 SQVTM, CDR2 ANQGSEA. Trimming pared 0 bases from V and 13 bases from J, leaving 9 bases between. The chain's CDR3 is CSVEDHQPTF. DNA for the CDR3: TGCAGCGTTGAAGACCACCAGCCCACCTTC.

The CDR3, as DNA: TGCGCCAGCAGCAATAGCGGGAGCGGCGAGACCCAGTACTTC. This translates into CASSNSGSGETQYF. The chain uses TRBV5-1 and TRBJ2-5; 9 nucleotides align to TRBD2. The CDR3 is 14 amino acids. Trimming took 4 bases from V and 5 from J; bases not matched to a gene: 6. Germline assignment: CDR1 SGHRS and CDR2 YFSETQ.

This chain joins TRBV7-9 and TRBJ1-3; no clear D gene. Trimming shortened V by 3 bases and J by 0 bases, and 12 bases separated the two germline ends. Germline V lookup: CDR1 SEHNR, CDR2 FQNEAQ (reference sequence). This CDR3 region has 16 residues. CDR3 bases: TGTGCCAGCAGCTTGTGGGTGAGCTCCTCTGGAAACACCATATATTTT. It yields the protein CASSLWVSSSGNTIYF.